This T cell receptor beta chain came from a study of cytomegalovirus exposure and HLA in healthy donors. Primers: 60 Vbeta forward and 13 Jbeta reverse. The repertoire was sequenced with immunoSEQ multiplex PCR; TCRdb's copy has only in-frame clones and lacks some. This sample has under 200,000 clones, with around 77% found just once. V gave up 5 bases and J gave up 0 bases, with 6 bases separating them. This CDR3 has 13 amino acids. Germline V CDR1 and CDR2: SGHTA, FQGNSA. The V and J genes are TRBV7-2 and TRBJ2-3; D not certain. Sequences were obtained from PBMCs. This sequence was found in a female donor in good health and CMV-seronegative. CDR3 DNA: TGTGCCAGCAGCCACAGTAGCACAGATACGCAGTATTTT. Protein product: CASSHSSTDTQYF.